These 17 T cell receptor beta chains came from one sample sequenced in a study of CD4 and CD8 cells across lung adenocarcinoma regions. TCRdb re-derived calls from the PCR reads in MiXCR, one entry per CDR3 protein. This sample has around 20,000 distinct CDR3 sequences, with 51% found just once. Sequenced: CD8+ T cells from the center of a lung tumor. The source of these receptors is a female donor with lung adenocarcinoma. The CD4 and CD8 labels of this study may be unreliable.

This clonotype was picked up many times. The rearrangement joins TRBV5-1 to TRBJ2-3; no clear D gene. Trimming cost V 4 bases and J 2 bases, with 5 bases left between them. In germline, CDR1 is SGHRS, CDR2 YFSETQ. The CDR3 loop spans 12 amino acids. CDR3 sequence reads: CASSLNTDTQYF. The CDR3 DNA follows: TGCGCCAGCAGCCTAAACACAGATACGCAGTATTTT.

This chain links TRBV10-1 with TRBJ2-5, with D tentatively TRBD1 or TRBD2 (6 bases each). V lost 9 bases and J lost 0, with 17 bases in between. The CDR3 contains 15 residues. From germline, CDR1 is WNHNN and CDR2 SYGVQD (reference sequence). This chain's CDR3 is CARGHGGRDQETQYF. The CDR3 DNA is TGCGCCAGGGGGCACGGGGGCCGGGACCAAGAGACCCAGTACTTC.

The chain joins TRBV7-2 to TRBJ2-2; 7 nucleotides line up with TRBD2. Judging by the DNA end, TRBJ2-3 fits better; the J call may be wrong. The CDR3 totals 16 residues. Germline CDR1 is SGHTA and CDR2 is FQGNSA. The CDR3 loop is CASSFWTSVGPEKQYF. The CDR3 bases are TGTGCCAGCAGCTTTTGGACTAGTGTGGGGCCCGAGAAGCAGTATTTT.

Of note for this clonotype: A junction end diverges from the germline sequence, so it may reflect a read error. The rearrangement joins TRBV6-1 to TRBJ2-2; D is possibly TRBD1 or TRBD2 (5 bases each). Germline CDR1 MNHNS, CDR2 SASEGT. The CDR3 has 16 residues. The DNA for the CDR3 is TGTGCCAGCAGCGTAATACCGGGTGTGGTCACCGGGGCGCTGTATTTT. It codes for CASSVIPGVVTGALYF.

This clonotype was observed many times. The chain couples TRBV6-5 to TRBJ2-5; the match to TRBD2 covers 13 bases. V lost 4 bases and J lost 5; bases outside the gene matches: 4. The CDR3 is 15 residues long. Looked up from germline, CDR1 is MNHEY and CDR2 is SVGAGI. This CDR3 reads CASSWTSGRGETQYF. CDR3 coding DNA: TGTGCCAGCAGTTGGACTAGCGGGAGAGGGGAGACCCAGTACTTC.

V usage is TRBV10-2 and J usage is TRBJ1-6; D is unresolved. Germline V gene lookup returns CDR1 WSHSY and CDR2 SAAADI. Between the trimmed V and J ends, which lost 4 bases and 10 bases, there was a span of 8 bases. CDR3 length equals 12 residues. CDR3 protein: CASSGAESPLHF. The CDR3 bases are TGCGCCAGCAGTGGGGCGGAATCACCCCTCCACTTT.

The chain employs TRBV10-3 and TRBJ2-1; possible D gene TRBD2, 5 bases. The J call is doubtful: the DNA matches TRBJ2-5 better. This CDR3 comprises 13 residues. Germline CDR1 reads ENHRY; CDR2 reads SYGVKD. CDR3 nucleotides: TGTGCCATCAGTGAGTCCACTAGTATGACCCAGTACTTC. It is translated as CAISESTSMTQYF.

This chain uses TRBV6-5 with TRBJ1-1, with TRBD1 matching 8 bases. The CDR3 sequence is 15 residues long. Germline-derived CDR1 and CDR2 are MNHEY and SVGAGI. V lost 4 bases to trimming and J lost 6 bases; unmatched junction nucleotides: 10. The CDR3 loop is CASSSVFKGQAEAFF. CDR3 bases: TGTGCCAGCAGTTCCGTGTTTAAGGGACAGGCTGAAGCTTTCTTT.

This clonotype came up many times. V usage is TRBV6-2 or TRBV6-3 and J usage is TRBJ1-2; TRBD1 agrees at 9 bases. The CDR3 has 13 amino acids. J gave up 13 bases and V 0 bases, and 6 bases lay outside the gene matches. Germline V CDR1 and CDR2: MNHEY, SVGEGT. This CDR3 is CASSYSSGTGCTF. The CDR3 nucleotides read TGTGCCAGCAGTTACTCGTCCGGGACAGGGTGCACCTTC.

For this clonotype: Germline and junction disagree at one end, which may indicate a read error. The CDR3 DNA follows: TGTGCCAGCAGCGCTCGGGGGGCGGGGGCCAAAAACACTCAGTACTTC. Amino acid sequence: CASSARGAGAKNTQYF. V usage is TRBV6-1 and J usage is TRBJ2-4, with D possibly TRBD2 on 7 matching bases. CDR1 and CDR2 from the germline V gene are MNHNS and SASEGT. The CDR3 sequence is 16 residues long.

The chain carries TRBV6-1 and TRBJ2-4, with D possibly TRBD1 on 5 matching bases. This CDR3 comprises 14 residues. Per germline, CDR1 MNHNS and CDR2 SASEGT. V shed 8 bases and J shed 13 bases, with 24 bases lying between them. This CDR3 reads CASPGLRAKNTQYF. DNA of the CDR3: TGTGCCAGCCCAGGGCTGCGAGCCAAAAACACGCAGTACTTC.

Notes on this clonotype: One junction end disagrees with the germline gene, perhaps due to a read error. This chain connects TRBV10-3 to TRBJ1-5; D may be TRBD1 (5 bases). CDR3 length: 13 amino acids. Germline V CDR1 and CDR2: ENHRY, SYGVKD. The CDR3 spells CASLPGNNQPHHF. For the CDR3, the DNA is TGTGCCTCCTTACCAGGGAATAATCAGCCCCACCATTTT.

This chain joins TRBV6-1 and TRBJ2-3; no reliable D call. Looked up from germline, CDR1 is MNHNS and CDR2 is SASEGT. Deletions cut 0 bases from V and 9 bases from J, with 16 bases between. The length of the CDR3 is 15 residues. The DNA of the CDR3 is TGTGCCAGCAGTGAAGCTGGTGTGAGCACCGGGACGCAGTATTTT. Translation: CASSEAGVSTGTQYF.

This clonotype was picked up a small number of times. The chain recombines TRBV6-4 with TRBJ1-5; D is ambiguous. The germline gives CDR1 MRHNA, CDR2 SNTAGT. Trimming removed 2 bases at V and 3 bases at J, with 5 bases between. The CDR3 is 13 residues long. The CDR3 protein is CASSDGDNQPQHF. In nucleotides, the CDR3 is TGTGCCAGCAGTGACGGCGACAATCAGCCCCAGCATTTT.

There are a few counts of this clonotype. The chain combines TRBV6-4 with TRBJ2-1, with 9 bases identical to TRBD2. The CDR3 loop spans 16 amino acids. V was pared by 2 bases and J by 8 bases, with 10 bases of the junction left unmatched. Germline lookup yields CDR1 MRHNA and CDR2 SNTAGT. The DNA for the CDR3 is TGTGCCAGCAGTGACCGTAGCGGGAGCCCAGGAGATGAGCAGTTCTTC. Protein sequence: CASSDRSGSPGDEQFF.

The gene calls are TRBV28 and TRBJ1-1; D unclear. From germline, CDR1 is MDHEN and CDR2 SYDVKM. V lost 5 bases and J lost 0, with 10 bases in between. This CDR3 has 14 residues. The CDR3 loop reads CASSTRVMNTEAFF. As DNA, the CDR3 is TGTGCCAGCAGTACGAGGGTTATGAACACTGAAGCTTTCTTT.

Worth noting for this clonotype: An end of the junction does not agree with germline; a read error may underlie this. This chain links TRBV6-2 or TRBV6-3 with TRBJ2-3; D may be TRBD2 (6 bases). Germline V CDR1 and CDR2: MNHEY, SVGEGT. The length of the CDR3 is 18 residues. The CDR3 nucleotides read TGTGCCAGCAGTTATGCGGGGCGGGGTGGCCTTAACCCAGAGACGCAGTATTTT. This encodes CASSYAGRGGLNPETQYF.